The 30 T cell receptor gamma chains below come from one sample, sequenced in a study of γδ T cells in repeated Plasmodium falciparum infection. Vgamma9/Vdelta2+ and Vdelta2-negative gammadelta T cells were flow-sorted from PBMC for bulk sequencing. TCRdb reanalyzed the multiplex PCR reads using CATT. The sample carries 12,000 to 15,000 gamma-chain clones, roughly 1.7% recorded once. The material sequenced was gamma-delta T cells from blood. The receptors were gathered from a pool of human donors (malaria-infected and uninfected, not separated).

This clone was picked up many times. The mismatch at residue 11 between this DNA's translation and the TCRdb protein of a much larger clone likely reflects a read error; the protein shown is translated from the DNA. CDR3 sequence reads: CATWDTNYYKRLF. In DNA form, the CDR3 reads TGTGCCACCTGGGACACCAATTATTATAAGAGACTCTTT. The V gene call is TRGV3, and the J gene call is absent. The CDR3 is 13 amino acids. In germline, CDR1 is VTNTFY, CDR2 YDVSTARD (reference sequence).

Points on this clone: The protein in TCRdb stems from a much larger clone and differs at residue 7 from this DNA's translation, likely a read error; here the protein is translated from the DNA. This chain links TRGV4 with TRGJ1 or TRGJ2. The J gene is not listed in TCRdb, so it was assigned here from a DNA match to germline. This CDR3 comprises 13 residues. Germline V CDR1 and CDR2: EGSTGY, YDSYTSSV. The V gene end was trimmed by 3 bases and the J gene end by 5 bases; junction bases not matched to a gene: 7. The CDR3 nucleotides are TGTGCCACCTGGGATTCTGACCATTATAAGAAACTCTTT. This translates into CATWDSDHYKKLF.

This clone is medium-sized. The sample has other DNA sequences that encode this CDR3 too. This chain links TRGV4 with TRGJP1. The V gene end was trimmed by 1 base and the J gene end by 3 bases; junction bases not matched to a gene: 14. This CDR3 comprises 18 residues. Germline loops: CDR1 EGSTGY, CDR2 YDSYTSSV. The CDR3: CATWDGTPLMATGWFKIF. CDR3 in DNA: TGTGCCACCTGGGATGGTACTCCTTTAATGGCCACTGGTTGGTTCAAGATATTT.

This clone has only a few counts. This likely traces to a read error, being one base from a far larger clone. The same CDR3 can be traced to other DNA sequences in this sample. The CDR3: CALWVMGELGKKIKVF. The CDR3, as DNA: TGTGCCTTGTGGGTGATGGGAGAGCTGGGCAAAAAAATCAAGGTATTT. This sequence joins TRGV9 and TRGJP. TCRdb leaves out the J gene; it was filled in here by matching the DNA to germline. CDR1 is GITISATS and CDR2 is ISYDGTV in the germline V gene (reference sequence). This CDR3 region has 16 residues.

This clone was recorded many times. The amino acid sequence in TCRdb belongs to a much larger clone and departs from this DNA's translation at residue 13, likely a sequencing read error; the sequence shown is translated from the DNA. The chain uses TRGV9 and TRGJP. There are 15 residues in the CDR3. Germline V gives CDR1 GITISATS, CDR2 ISYDGTV (reference sequence). The DNA for the CDR3 is TGTGCCTTGTGGGAACGAGAGTTGGGCAAAAAAATCGAGGTATTT. Translation gives CALWERELGKKIEVF.

This clone was detected only a few times. This likely stems from a read error, as it lies one base from a far larger clone. Distinct nucleotide sequences in the sample also encode this CDR3. The V call is TRGV4, the J call TRGJ1 or TRGJ2. Assignment of the J gene here rests on matching the DNA to germline, because TCRdb gives none. This CDR3 has 10 residues. Germline V lookup: CDR1 EGSTGY, CDR2 YDSYTSSV. The CDR3 DNA is TGTGCTACGGTTTACCGTTGGAAACTCTTT. As protein: CATVYRWKLF.

This clone was recorded at least ten times. The protein TCRdb lists belongs to a much larger clone and differs from this DNA's translation at residue 5, which points to a read error; the protein shown is made from the DNA. The CDR3, as DNA: TGTGCCACCTGGGCTGAGAATTATTATAAGAAACTCTTT. Translation: CATWAENYYKKLF. This chain uses TRGV4 with TRGJ1 or TRGJ2. The CDR3 contains 13 residues. Trimming took 5 bases from V and 0 from J; bases not matched to a gene: 4. Germline lookup yields CDR1 EGSTGY and CDR2 YDSYTSSV.

This clone was seen repeatedly, ten times or more. TCRdb's protein for this DNA is that of a much larger clone and differs from the translation at residue 15, likely a read error; the protein shown is the DNA translation. No J gene call was made, and the V gene is TRGV9. The CDR3 contains 17 residues. The germline V gene has CDR1 GITISATS and CDR2 ISYDGTV (reference sequence). Written as DNA, the CDR3 is TGTGCCTTGTGGGAGGACTCTCAAGAGTTGGGCAAAAAAATCAGGGTATTT. Translating it yields CALWEDSQELGKKIRVF.

There are many counts of this clone. This chain connects TRGV3 to TRGJ1 or TRGJ2. CDR3 length equals 13 residues. Unmatched junction bases numbered 13, after V lost 3 bases and J lost 11 bases. Germline values: CDR1 VTNTFY, CDR2 YDVSTARD (reference sequence). As DNA, the CDR3 is TGTGCCACCTGGGACGCGACAGTTGCGGAGAAACTCTTT. Encoded protein: CATWDATVAEKLF.

Notes on this clone: Translating this DNA gives a protein that differs at residue 3 from the TCRdb one, which belongs to a much larger clone; a read error is likely, and the protein shown is this translation. No call exists for the J gene, whereas the V gene is TRGV4. The CDR3 is 9 amino acids. Germline V lookup: CDR1 EGSTGY, CDR2 YDSYTSSV. Here the CDR3 reads CAAWDGTLF. The CDR3 DNA follows: TGTGCCGCCTGGGATGGAACGCTCTTT.

In this sample, this clone turned up many times. This probably arose from a read error, given a far larger clone one base away. The V segment is TRGV9, and no J call was made. The CDR3 is made up of 14 amino acids. CDR1 GITISATS and CDR2 ISYDGTV come from the germline V gene (reference sequence). CDR3 bases: TGTGCCTTGTGGACACATACCACTGGTTGGTTCAAGACATTT. Translation: CALWTHTTGWFKTF.

This clone was seen many times. The protein in TCRdb stems from a much larger clone and differs at residue 7 from this DNA's translation, likely a read error; here the protein is translated from the DNA. This sequence joins TRGV9 and TRGJP. J lost 5 bases, V lost 0 bases, and 4 bases had no gene match. The CDR3 runs 17 residues. The germline CDR1 and CDR2 sequences are GITISATS and ISYDGTV (reference sequence). In nucleotides, the CDR3 is TGTGCCTTGTGGGAGGTGAGTAAAGAGTTGGGCAAAAAAATCAAGGTATTT. Its protein is CALWEVSKELGKKIKVF.

This clone has more than one count but fewer than ten. This likely traces to a read error, being one base from a far larger clone. Other DNA sequences in the sample encode the same CDR3. The V gene is TRGV9, the J gene TRGJ1 or TRGJ2. The J gene is not listed in TCRdb, so it was assigned here from a DNA match to germline. This CDR3 has 13 amino acids. CDR1 is GITISATS, CDR2 ISYDGTV, per germline (reference sequence). The chain's CDR3 is CALWEVGHYKKLF. CDR3 coding DNA: TGTGCCCTGTGGGAGGTCGGACATTATAAGAAACTCTTT.

As for this clone: This DNA's translation differs at residue 5 from TCRdb's protein, which comes from a much larger clone; a read error is likely, and the protein shown is translated from the DNA. The rearrangement links TRGV3 to TRGJ1 or TRGJ2. TCRdb lists no J gene, so it was determined here by aligning the DNA to germline. V was clipped by 5 bases and J by 4 bases; unmatched bases: 5. The length of the CDR3 is 12 residues. Germline CDR1 VTNTFY, CDR2 YDVSTARD (reference sequence). CDR3 bases: TGTGCCACCTGGGGCAACTATTATAAGAAACTCTTT. Its translation: CATWGNYYKKLF.

This clone showed up many times. A far larger clone is just one base off, so this is likely a read error. Other DNA variants within this sample encode the same CDR3. The chain uses TRGV9 and TRGJ1 or TRGJ2. TCRdb offers no J gene call, so here the DNA was matched to germline to obtain one. The CDR3 length is 13 residues. V lost 0 bases to trimming and J lost 8 bases; unmatched junction nucleotides: 7. Germline assignment: CDR1 GITISATS and CDR2 ISYDGTV (reference sequence). CDR3 protein: CALWEVPDNKKLF. The CDR3 DNA reads TGTGCCTTGTGGGAGGTGCCAGACAATAAGAAACTCTTT.

This clone was counted between two and nine times. A single base is all that separates this from a far larger clone, so a read error is likely. The limits of the CDR3 on the DNA are not certain, so only TCRdb's listed CDR3 is given. The J gene went uncalled, whereas the V gene is TRGV3. Per the germline V gene, CDR1 is VTNTFY and CDR2 is YDVSTARD (reference sequence). The CDR3 adds up to 31 amino acids, both ends counted. The CDR3 reads CATWDRIIIRNSLAVEQHLLSQVSIGRIQHF.

There are many counts of this clone. A far larger clone differs by one base, so this is likely a read error. The J gene is TRGJP, the V gene TRGV9. The J gene is not listed in TCRdb, so it was assigned here from a DNA match to germline. V shed 0 bases and J 4 bases; nucleotides not matched to a gene: 36. The CDR3 length is 28 residues. Germline assignment: CDR1 GITISATS and CDR2 ISYDGTV (reference sequence). The CDR3 region is CALWEVVRTQSSGPLRLQQELGKKIKVF. As DNA, the CDR3 is TGTGCCTTGTGGGAGGTGGTCCGAACCCAAAGTTCAGGCCCTTTACGCCTTCAACAAGAGTTGGGCAAAAAAATCAAGGTATTT.

In its sample, this clone was seen many times. For this DNA, TCRdb reports the protein of a much larger clone, which diverges at residue 7, most likely from a read error; the protein presented here is translated directly from the DNA. The V gene is TRGV9, the J gene TRGJP. The J gene was not available in TCRdb and was assigned here by matching the DNA to germline segments. This CDR3 comprises 17 residues. With V trimmed by 0 bases and J by 6 bases, 5 bases remained unmatched. Germline values: CDR1 GITISATS, CDR2 ISYDGTV (reference sequence). The CDR3: CALWEVYGELGKKIKVF. Here the CDR3 DNA reads TGTGCCTTGTGGGAGGTGTATGGAGAGTTGGGCAAAAAAATCAAGGTATTT.

This clone was counted many times. A read error is likely here: a far larger clone is one base away. At the DNA level, this CDR3 is encoded by other sequences in the same sample as well. V gene TRGV5 combines with J gene TRGJ1 or TRGJ2. Trimming cost V 2 bases and J 0 bases; bases outside gene matches: 4. The CDR3 is 14 amino acids. The V gene's germline CDR1 is VINAFY and CDR2 YDVSNSKD. This chain's CDR3 is CATWDTLNYYKKLF. In nucleotides, the CDR3 is TGTGCCACCTGGGACACCCTGAATTATTATAAGAAACTCTTT.

This clone occurred many times. Since a far larger clone is one base different, this is likely a read error. The chain has TRGV9 and TRGJ1 or TRGJ2. The CDR3 sequence is 11 residues long. Unmatched junction bases numbered 8, after V lost 3 bases and J lost 12 bases. Germline CDR1 is GITISATS and CDR2 is ISYDGTV (reference sequence). The DNA for the CDR3 is TGTGCCTTGTGGGAGAACCCGGGGAAACTCTTT. It yields the protein CALWENPGKLF.

As for this clone: TCRdb lists the protein of a much larger clone for this DNA, which differs at residue 12, so this is likely a read error; the protein given here is translated from the DNA itself. V usage is TRGV9 and J usage is TRGJP. CDR1 and CDR2 from the germline V gene are GITISATS and ISYDGTV (reference sequence). This CDR3 comprises 18 residues. The CDR3 nucleotides read TGTGCCTTGTGGGAGGTGTCCCCTCAAGAGTTGGACAAAAAAATCAAGGTATTT. This gives the protein CALWEVSPQELDKKIKVF.

The table lists this clone with a few counts. The TCRdb protein, from a much larger clone, departs from this DNA's translation at residue 5, likely by read error; the protein shown derives from the DNA. The chain recombines TRGV9 with TRGJ1 or TRGJ2. TCRdb is silent on the J gene; assignment here came from matching the DNA to germline. Germline V gene lookup returns CDR1 GITISATS and CDR2 ISYDGTV (reference sequence). The CDR3 covers 11 residues. The trim removed 5 bases at V and 8 bases at J, leaving 6 bases unmatched. The CDR3 DNA follows: TGTGCCTTGTGGGCCGGAGATAAGAAACTCTTT. This codes for CALWAGDKKLF.

This chain connects TRGV3 to TRGJ1 or TRGJ2. TCRdb carries no J gene annotation; the J gene was assigned here by matching the DNA with germline. V lost 6 bases and J lost 4; bases outside the gene matches: 9. The CDR3 is made up of 13 amino acids. CDR1 is VTNTFY, CDR2 YDVSTARD, per germline (reference sequence). CDR3 amino acids: CATWTLRYYKKLF. CDR3 nucleotides: TGTGCCACCTGGACTCTCAGATATTATAAGAAACTCTTT.

This clone is labeled as medium-sized. The chain couples TRGV9 to TRGJP. After removal of 1 base from V and 7 bases from J, the junction contained 4 bases not matched to a gene. The germline CDR1 and CDR2 sequences are GITISATS and ISYDGTV (reference sequence). This CDR3 region has 16 residues. CDR3 DNA: TGTGCCTTGTGGGAGGTTGATGAGTTGGGCAAAAAAATCAAGGTATTT. The encoded protein is CALWEVDELGKKIKVF.

Worth noting for this clone: This DNA translates differently at residue 8 from the TCRdb protein, which is that of a much larger clone; a read error is likely, and the protein shown is the DNA's own translation. The J gene is TRGJ1 or TRGJ2, the V gene TRGV4. TCRdb supplies no J gene; here it was assigned by aligning the nucleotide sequence to germline. J lost 6 bases, V lost 3 bases, and 8 bases had no gene match. CDR1 is EGSTGY, CDR2 YDSYTSSV, per germline. This CDR3 has 13 amino acids. The CDR3 DNA follows: TGTGCCACCTGGGATAGAAAGAGTTATAAGAAACTCTTT. It is translated as CATWDRKSYKKLF.

This clone was seen only a few times. TCRdb's protein, taken from a much larger clone, differs from this DNA's translation at residue 8, likely owing to a read error; the protein displayed comes from the DNA. V is TRGV9 and J is TRGJP. The J gene comes from matching the DNA to germline here; TCRdb lacks it. Germline assignment: CDR1 GITISATS and CDR2 ISYDGTV (reference sequence). V lost 2 bases to trimming and J lost 12 bases; unmatched junction nucleotides: 7. This CDR3 has 15 residues. CDR3 amino acids: CALWEAGRGKKIKVF. The CDR3 coding sequence is TGTGCCTTGTGGGAGGCGGGGCGGGGCAAAAAAATCAAGGTATTT.

This clone was seen many times. A far larger clone is just one base off, so this is likely a read error. Other DNA variants within this sample encode the same CDR3. The chain has TRGV9 and TRGJP2. The J gene is absent in TCRdb and was assigned here via DNA matching to germline. Germline V CDR1 and CDR2: GITISATS, ISYDGTV (reference sequence). This CDR3 is built from 15 residues. Here the CDR3 reads CALWEVQGSDWIKTF. In DNA, the CDR3 is TGTGCCCTGTGGGAGGTGCAGGGTAGTGATTGGATCAAGACGTTT.

This clone was picked up many times. The TCRdb protein, from a much larger clone, departs from this DNA's translation at residue 5, likely by read error; the protein shown derives from the DNA. The rearrangement joins TRGV9 to TRGJ1 or TRGJ2. The J gene is not listed in TCRdb, so it was assigned here from a DNA match to germline. The CDR3 length is 14 residues. Germline CDR1 reads GITISATS; CDR2 reads ISYDGTV (reference sequence). CDR3 sequence reads: CALWGVHGYYKKLF. In DNA form, the CDR3 reads TGTGCCTTGTGGGGGGTGCATGGTTATTATAAGAAACTCTTT.

By sample fraction, this clone is large. Additional DNA sequences in this sample encode the identical CDR3. The chain recombines TRGV9 with TRGJP. This CDR3 has 15 amino acids. Germline trimming cut 2 bases from V and 11 bases from J; bases unmatched to any gene: 6. CDR1 and CDR2 from the germline V gene are GITISATS and ISYDGTV (reference sequence). CDR3: CALWEAGLGKKIKVF. DNA for the CDR3: TGTGCCTTGTGGGAGGCGGGGCTGGGCAAAAAAATCAAGGTATTT.

This clone was picked up many times. TCRdb's protein for this DNA is that of a much larger clone and differs from the translation at residue 7, likely a read error; the protein shown is the DNA translation. The rearrangement uses TRGV3 and TRGJ1 or TRGJ2. No J gene was available from TCRdb, and it was assigned here by a germline match of the DNA. The CDR3 spans 14 residues. Germline values: CDR1 VTNTFY, CDR2 YDVSTARD (reference sequence). V shed 2 bases and J 5 bases; nucleotides not matched to a gene: 9. Written as DNA, the CDR3 is TGTGCCACCTGGGACAAACGATCAGATTATAAGAAACTCTTT. It codes for CATWDKRSDYKKLF.